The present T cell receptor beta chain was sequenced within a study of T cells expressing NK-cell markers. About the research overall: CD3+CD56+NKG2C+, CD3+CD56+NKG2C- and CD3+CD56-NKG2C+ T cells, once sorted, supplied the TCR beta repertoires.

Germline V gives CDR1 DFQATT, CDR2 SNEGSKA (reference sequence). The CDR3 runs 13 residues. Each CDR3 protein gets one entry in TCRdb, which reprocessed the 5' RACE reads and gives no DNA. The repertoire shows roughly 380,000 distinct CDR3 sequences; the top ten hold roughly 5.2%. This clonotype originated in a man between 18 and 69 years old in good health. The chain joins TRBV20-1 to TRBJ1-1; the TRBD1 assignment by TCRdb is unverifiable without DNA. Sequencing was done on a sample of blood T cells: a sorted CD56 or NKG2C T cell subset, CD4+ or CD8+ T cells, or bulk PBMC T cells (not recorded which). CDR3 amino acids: CSADPSGRTEAFF.